Listed here are 5 T cell receptor beta chains from one sample, sequenced in a study of blood T cells in healthy people across ages. Combining a sample-barcoded 5' primer with a J-beta primer mix, a second PCR ran for about 6 to 11 cycles. TCRdb re-called the 5' RACE reads with MiXCR, one entry per CDR3 protein. The data show around 800,000 distinct CDR3 sequences, 62% seen once. Sequences were obtained from blood. These receptors were collected from a man aged 30 to 45 in good health.

V is TRBV6-2 or TRBV6-3 and J is TRBJ1-2; D remains unclear. This CDR3 has 13 residues. The germline CDR1 and CDR2 sequences are MNHEY and SVGEGT. Deletions cut 0 bases from V and 8 bases from J, with 10 bases between. The DNA of the CDR3 is TGTGCCAGCAGTTACTCGAGACCAACCGGCTACACCTTC. This translates into CASSYSRPTGYTF.

The rearrangement joins TRBV5-4 to TRBJ1-2; 7 positions match TRBD1. Germline V gives CDR1 SGHNT, CDR2 YYREEE (reference sequence). The CDR3 extends over 14 amino acids. Losses at the gene ends were 1 base for V and 6 bases for J; bases not matched to a gene: 6. The CDR3: CASSLRTGAHGYTF. The CDR3 DNA is TGTGCCAGCAGCTTGAGAACAGGGGCCCATGGCTACACCTTC.

The V gene is TRBV2, the J gene TRBJ1-4; TRBD1 is a possible D gene (6 bases). Trimming shortened V by 10 bases and J by 0 bases, and 18 bases separated the two germline ends. The germline V gene has CDR1 SNHLY and CDR2 FYNNEI. CDR3 length: 16 amino acids. In nucleotides, the CDR3 is TGTGCCACCAGGACAGAAATCCTCACAACTAATGAAAAACTGTTTTTT. The encoded protein is CATRTEILTTNEKLFF. Variable domain in full (rest from reference TRBV2 and TRBJ1-4): EPEVTQTPSHQVTQMGQEVILRCVPISNHLYFYWYRQILGQKVEFLVSFYNNEISEKSEIFDDQFSVERPDGSNFTLKIRSTKLEDSAMYFCATRTEILTTNEKLFFGSGTQLSVL.

This clonotype was recorded a few times. This chain joins TRBV11-1 and TRBJ2-3, with TRBD1 matching 7 bases. The J segment lost 0 bases and the V segment lost 1 base, leaving 7 bases of the junction unmatched. This CDR3 comprises 17 residues. CDR1 is SGHAT and CDR2 is FQDESV in the germline V gene (reference sequence). As DNA, the CDR3 is TGTGCCAGCAGCTTAGTGGGGACAGCGTTTAGCACAGATACGCAGTATTTT. This encodes CASSLVGTAFSTDTQYF.

CDR3 in amino acids: CASNTGSSYNEQYF. In nucleotides, the CDR3 is TGTGCCAGCAATACAGGGAGCTCCTACAATGAGCAGTACTTC. V gene TRBV9 combines with J gene TRBJ2-4; the D gene is possibly TRBD1 (6 bases). V dropped 6 bases and J dropped 13 bases, with 23 bases sitting between them. This CDR3 has 14 residues. Germline CDR1 and CDR2: SGDLS and YYNGEE.